This TCR beta chain was found in a study of T cells after yellow fever vaccination. Across the study: The SMART-Seq v4 Ultra Low Input method served to prepare the low-cell-number fractions.

This CDR3 has 14 amino acids. Germline V gene lookup returns CDR1 MNHEY and CDR2 SVGAGI. The V and J ends lost 5 bases and 0 bases, in that order; junction bases with no gene match: 2. The study's findings and limits: The secondary response was weaker but peaked faster, day 5 versus 15.

One entry per CDR3 protein results from TCRdb running MiXCR on the 5' RACE reads. The sample shows around 300,000 distinct CDR3 sequences, roughly 13% of them seen only once. This clonotype turned up a few times. Its cognate antigen is unknown. This TCR was recovered from a young man who received the YFV17D yellow fever vaccine. Sequences were derived from CD4+ T cells sorted from PBMCs, sampled 45 days after the yellow fever booster vaccination. The V and J genes are TRBV6-5 and TRBJ1-1, with 8 bases that match TRBD1. The DNA of the CDR3 is TGTGCCAGCAGTCGACAGGGGATGAACACTGAAGCTTTCTTT. Translated, it gives CASSRQGMNTEAFF.